This TCR beta chain was sequenced in a study of cytomegalovirus exposure and HLA in healthy donors. The PCR ran on 60 Vbeta and 13 Jbeta primers. Profiled with immunoSEQ multiplex PCR; TCRdb holds only in-frame clones, not every one. This sample has 130,000 or so clones, with roughly 85% found just once. The CDR3 has 16 residues. The V gene lost 4 bases and the J gene lost 4 bases, with 17 bases spanning the gap. Germline V CDR1 and CDR2: MDHEN, SYDVKM. Donors sampled were nominally healthy, though unrecorded immune exposures were likely. V is TRBV28 and J is TRBJ1-5; D is possibly TRBD1 (5 bases). The receptor's source is a man aged 35-49 years in good health and CMV-seronegative. The sequencing sample was made of PBMCs. The CDR3 sequence is CASSSLQRQLNQPQHF. In nucleotides, the CDR3 is TGTGCCAGCAGTTCACTTCAGCGACAGCTTAATCAGCCCCAGCATTTT. The full variable domain, completed using reference TRBV28 and TRBJ1-5, is DVKVTQSSRYLVKRTGEKVFLECVQDMDHENMFWYRQDPGLGLRLIYFSYDVKMKEKGDIPEGYSVSREKKERFSLILESASTNQTSMYLCASSSLQRQLNQPQHFGDGTRLSIL.